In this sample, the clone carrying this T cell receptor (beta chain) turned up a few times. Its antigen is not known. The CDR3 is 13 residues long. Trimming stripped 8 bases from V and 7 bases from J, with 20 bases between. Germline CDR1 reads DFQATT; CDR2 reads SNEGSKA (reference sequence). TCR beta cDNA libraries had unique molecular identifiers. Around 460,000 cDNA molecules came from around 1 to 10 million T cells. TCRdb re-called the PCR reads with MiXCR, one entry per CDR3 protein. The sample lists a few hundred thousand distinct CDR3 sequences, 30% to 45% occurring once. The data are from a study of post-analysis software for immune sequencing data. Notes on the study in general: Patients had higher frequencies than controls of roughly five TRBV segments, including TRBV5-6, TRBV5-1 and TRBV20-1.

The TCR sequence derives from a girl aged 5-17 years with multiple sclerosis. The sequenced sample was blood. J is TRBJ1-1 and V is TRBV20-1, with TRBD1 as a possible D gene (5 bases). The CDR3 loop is CSPAGTASLEAFF. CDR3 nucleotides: TGCAGTCCCGCTGGGACGGCGAGCCTTGAAGCTTTCTTT.